A single sample gave rise to the 17 T cell receptor beta chains below, sequenced in a study of Ad26.COV2.S vaccination and SARS-CoV-2 variants (dated by TCRdb to about 2021). Receptors were amplified or captured by the immunoSEQ multiplex PCR assay. The source is immuneACCESS, and TCRdb retained only in-frame sequences with V and J called. Part of the clones is not carried over; for the studies checked, unresolved V genes explain less than half of this, and the remainder is unexplained. This sample holds hundreds of thousands of clones; about 89% were observed only once. The biggest ten clones account for approximately 4.5% of the sample. Taken with the paper, the label for treatment or condition translates to: around 19 received Ad26.COV2.S at low or high dose, single or two shots; about five received placebo; per-sample allocation not given. For vaccine and placebo recipients, the sequenced repertoires came from samples collected on day 63 after the first injection.

Source: peripheral blood, taken in a trial of Ad26.COV2.S vaccine versus placebo. The receptor source for this set is a person between 18 and 60 years old who received the Ad26.COV2.S COVID-19 vaccine or a placebo.

V and J are TRBV5-1 and TRBJ1-1, with 9 bases matching TRBD1. J lost 3 bases, V lost 7 bases, and 7 bases had no gene match. CDR3 size: 14 residues. In germline, CDR1 is SGHRS, CDR2 YFSETQ. CDR3 protein: CASGTGGAYTEAFF. For the CDR3, the DNA is TGCGCCAGCGGTACAGGGGGCGCTTACACTGAAGCTTTCTTT.

The V and J genes are TRBV5-5 and TRBJ1-2; D is uncertain. With 0 bases removed from V and 5 bases from J, the gap between germline ends came to 23 bases. From germline, CDR1 is SGHKS and CDR2 YYEKEE (reference sequence). This CDR3 comprises 18 residues. CDR3 residues: CASSLVWRPGLQEYGYTF. As DNA, the CDR3 is TGTGCCAGCAGCTTGGTTTGGCGGCCAGGCCTGCAGGAGTATGGCTACACCTTC.

This chain links TRBV11-3 with TRBJ2-5; perhaps TRBD2 as D (6 bases). This CDR3 contains 14 residues. Germline lookup yields CDR1 SGHNT and CDR2 YENEEA. V was trimmed by 4 bases and J by 5 bases, leaving 14 bases between them. The CDR3, as DNA: TGTGCCAGCAGCTCCTCCCCGGGGGAGGAGACCCAGTACTTC. It specifies CASSSSPGEETQYF.

V is TRBV7-9 and J is TRBJ1-1; 7 bases match TRBD1. The CDR3 contains 13 residues. V shed 6 bases and J 4 bases; nucleotides not matched to a gene: 5. The germline gives CDR1 SEHNR, CDR2 FQNEAQ (reference sequence). The CDR3 nucleotides read TGTGCCAGCAGTCGACAGGGATCCACTGAAGCTTTCTTT. Translation gives CASSRQGSTEAFF.

The chain links TRBV6-2 or TRBV6-3 to TRBJ1-1, with D unresolved. V was shortened by 5 bases and J by 1 base, with 14 bases between the two germline ends. There are 15 residues in the CDR3. The germline V gene encodes CDR1 MNHEY and CDR2 SVGEGT. The CDR3 here is CASSQTLLTNTEAFF. The CDR3 region has the DNA TGTGCCAGCAGTCAGACACTTTTAACGAACACTGAAGCTTTCTTT.

This clone was counted only a few times. The chain uses TRBV28 and TRBJ1-5; maybe TRBD1 (5 bases). CDR1 MDHEN and CDR2 SYDVKM come from the germline V gene. CDR3 length: 11 residues. Trimming removed 5 bases at V and 9 bases at J, with 8 bases between. The CDR3 here is CASSPRGPQHF. In nucleotides, the CDR3 is TGTGCCAGCAGTCCAAGGGGGCCCCAGCATTTT.

The chain has TRBV6-6 and TRBJ2-7, with a weak D call TRBD1 (5 bases). Germline-derived CDR1 and CDR2 are MNHNY and SVGAGI (reference sequence). The CDR3 is 11 residues long. Trimming pared 6 bases from V and 8 bases from J, leaving 11 bases between. CDR3 coding DNA: TGTGCCAGCAGCACCACAGGCAAGCAGTACTTC. It encodes CASSTTGKQYF.

The V gene is TRBV6-5, the J gene TRBJ2-7; D unclear. The germline gives CDR1 MNHEY, CDR2 SVGAGI. The V end lost 6 bases, the J end lost 3 bases, and 9 bases lay between the germline ends. CDR3 length equals 12 residues. CDR3 amino acids: CASRVDFYEQYF. The CDR3 region has the DNA TGTGCCAGCAGGGTCGACTTCTACGAGCAGTACTTC.

The V and J genes are TRBV20-1 and TRBJ1-6; 7 bases map to TRBD1. This CDR3 has 14 amino acids. J lost 9 bases, V lost 3 bases, and 8 bases had no gene match. Germline-derived CDR1 and CDR2 are DFQATT and SNEGSKA (reference sequence). The CDR3 DNA reads TGCAGTGCTAGTTCCCAAGGGGGCTCTTCACCCCTCCACTTT. Its protein product is CSASSQGGSSPLHF.

This chain joins TRBV12-5 and TRBJ2-1, with D uncertain. The V end lost 0 bases, the J end lost 8 bases, and 17 bases lay between the germline ends. There are 16 residues in the CDR3. The germline gives CDR1 LGHNT, CDR2 FRNRAP. The CDR3 sequence: CASGLVLGLGYDEQFF. In nucleotides, the CDR3 is TGTGCTAGTGGTTTGGTATTAGGTCTGGGATACGATGAGCAGTTCTTC.

V is TRBV2 and J is TRBJ2-6; D is possibly TRBD1 (6 bases). The CDR3 length is 16 residues. V was trimmed by 5 bases and J by 3 bases, leaving 14 bases between them. The germline V gene encodes CDR1 SNHLY and CDR2 FYNNEI. CDR3 residues: CASSPTGLFGANVLTF. The DNA of the CDR3 is TGTGCCAGCAGTCCCACAGGGTTGTTTGGGGCCAACGTCCTGACTTTC.

The rearrangement uses TRBV6-1 and TRBJ1-1, with D unclear. The CDR3 length is 13 residues. Trimming removed 3 bases at V and 3 bases at J, with 8 bases between. CDR1 and CDR2 (germline): MNHNS, SASEGT. The CDR3 DNA follows: TGTGCCAGCAGTGATCTGGCAGACACTGAAGCTTTCTTT. Protein product: CASSDLADTEAFF.

The rearrangement uses TRBV10-1 and TRBJ2-1, with D unclear. This CDR3 is built from 13 residues. The germline V and J ends were trimmed by 6 bases and 2 bases, with 8 bases remaining between them. The germline V gene encodes CDR1 WNHNN and CDR2 SYGVQD (reference sequence). CDR3 DNA: TGCGCCAGCAGCACCGGGCCCTACAATGAGCAGTTCTTC. Translated: CASSTGPYNEQFF.

The CDR3 DNA reads TGTGCCAGCAGCTTGGGGTCGTGGAGGGGGATAGGTCAGCCCCAGCATTTT. Translating gives CASSLGSWRGIGQPQHF. This chain joins TRBV5-6 and TRBJ1-5; weak D call: TRBD1 (6 bases). V gave up 0 bases and J gave up 6 bases, with 19 bases separating them. The CDR3 sequence is 17 residues long. CDR1 and CDR2 (germline): SGHDT, YYEEEE. Complete variable domain (other parts from reference TRBV5-6 and TRBJ1-5): DAGVTQSPTHLIKTRGQQVTLRCSPKSGHDTVSWYQQALGQGPQFIFQYYEEEERQRGNFPDRFSGHQFPNYSSELNVNALLLGDSALYLCASSLGSWRGIGQPQHFGDGTRLSIL.

This chain links TRBV11-3 with TRBJ2-3; D remains ambiguous. This CDR3 has 13 amino acids. Trimming pared 0 bases from V and 0 bases from J, leaving 1 base between. CDR1 is SGHNT, CDR2 YENEEA, per germline. The chain's CDR3 is CASSLDSTDTQYF. As DNA, the CDR3 is TGTGCCAGCAGCTTAGACAGCACAGATACGCAGTATTTT.

The rearrangement uses TRBV9 and TRBJ2-2, with D unresolved. Germline V lookup: CDR1 SGDLS, CDR2 YYNGEE. V dropped 0 bases and J dropped 5 bases, with 8 bases sitting between them. The CDR3 runs to 14 residues. CDR3 nucleotides: TGTGCCAGCAGCGTAGGCGCTTCGACCGGGGAGCTGTTTTTT. Translating it yields CASSVGASTGELFF.

This chain uses TRBV4-1 with TRBJ1-1, with D unclear. CDR1 is MGHRA and CDR2 is YSYEKL in the germline V gene. The V gene lost 4 bases and the J gene lost 0 bases, with 9 bases spanning the gap. This CDR3 is 14 amino acids long. CDR3: CASSPNSLNTEAFF. CDR3 nucleotide sequence: TGCGCCAGCAGCCCTAACAGCCTGAACACTGAAGCTTTCTTT.